Sequencing of this T cell receptor (beta chain) was carried out in a study of neurological immune-mediated disorders. CDR3 length equals 15 residues. From germline, CDR1 is MGHRA and CDR2 YSYEKL. Trimming left V 1 base short and J 2 bases short, with 11 bases between. This clonotype was counted ten times or more. MiXCR, run by TCRdb on the 5' RACE reads, gives a single entry per CDR3 protein. The sample contains 60,000 to 85,000 distinct CDR3 sequences, 4.5% to 6.5% of which appear only once. The gene calls are TRBV4-1 and TRBJ2-5; no clear D gene. The origin of this receptor is a woman aged 25 to 45 with multiple sclerosis. Source material: PBMCs. CDR3 nucleotide sequence: TGCGCCAGCAGCCAAGTTGGAGTGGATCAAGAGACCCAGTACTTC. Encoded protein: CASSQVGVDQETQYF.